These 7 T cell receptor beta chains were all obtained from the same sample, sequenced in a study of blood T cell repertoires in COVID-19. Assay: immunoSEQ multiplex PCR; the TCRdb copy retains only in-frame clones and omits some. The profile shows around 200,000 clones, roughly four fifths of them singletons. The material sequenced was peripheral blood. The receptor source for this set is a man aged 50-60 years who had recovered from COVID-19.

This chain links TRBV6-1 with TRBJ2-3; 8 bases are shared with TRBD1. Unmatched junction bases numbered 18, after V lost 4 bases and J lost 6 bases. There are 18 residues in the CDR3. CDR1 is MNHNS, CDR2 SASEGT, per germline. CDR3: CASSASIPGGFTRDTQYF. The CDR3 DNA reads TGTGCCAGCAGTGCGAGTATTCCAGGGGGCTTCACTAGGGATACGCAGTATTTT.

The chain couples TRBV3-1 (or the pseudogene TRBV3-2) to TRBJ2-2, with 8 bases identical to TRBD1. The CDR3 runs 16 residues. V dropped 4 bases and J dropped 0; count of bases not matched to a gene: 4. Germline V gives CDR1 LGHDT, CDR2 YNNKEL (reference sequence). Here the CDR3 DNA reads TGTGCCAGCAGCCCGACAGGGGACCCGAACACCGGGGAGCTGTTTTTT. Translated, it gives CASSPTGDPNTGELFF.

This chain joins TRBV24-1 and TRBJ2-2; D is perhaps TRBD2 (6 bases). Germline V gene sequence: CDR1 KGHDR, CDR2 SFDVKD. V gave up 4 bases and J gave up 7 bases, with 18 bases separating them. The CDR3 contains 16 residues. In DNA form, the CDR3 reads TGTGCCACCAGTGAATCCGGGACTCCAACGGGCGGGGAGCTGTTTTTT. It encodes CATSESGTPTGGELFF.

J is TRBJ2-1 and V is TRBV6-6; D is unresolved. Germline V CDR1 and CDR2: MNHNY, SVGAGI (reference sequence). The V end was cut by 9 bases, the J end by 4 bases, with 7 bases between. This CDR3 region has 11 residues. The CDR3 sequence is CASTGYNEQFF. In DNA, the CDR3 is TGTGCCAGTACCGGGTACAATGAGCAGTTCTTC.

V and J are TRBV11-3 and TRBJ2-1, with 12 bases that match TRBD2. Germline CDR1 and CDR2: SGHNT and YENEEA. After removal of 5 bases from V and 12 bases from J, the junction contained 11 bases not matched to a gene. This CDR3 is 15 amino acids long. Here the CDR3 reads CASSPGLAGPYGQFF. CDR3 DNA sequence: TGTGCCAGCAGCCCGGGACTAGCGGGCCCGTATGGGCAGTTCTTC. Supplemented by reference TRBV11-3 and TRBJ2-1, the full variable domain reads EAGVVQSPRYKIIEKKQPVAFWCNPISGHNTLYWYLQNLGQGPELLIRYENEEAVDDSQLPKDRFSAERLKGVDSTLKIQPAELGDSAVYLCASSPGLAGPYGQFFGPGTRLTVL.

The chain has TRBV3-1 (or the pseudogene TRBV3-2) and TRBJ2-1; 9 bases match TRBD2. Trimming cost V 0 bases and J 4 bases; bases outside gene matches: 7. Germline CDR1 reads LGHDT; CDR2 reads YNNKEL (reference sequence). The CDR3 totals 17 residues. The CDR3: CASSQETSGGPYNEQFF. DNA for the CDR3: TGTGCCAGCAGCCAAGAGACTAGCGGAGGACCGTACAATGAGCAGTTCTTC.

CDR3 loop: CASSPEGSGNTIYF. CDR3 in DNA: TGTGCCAGCTCACCAGAGGGTTCTGGAAACACCATATATTTT. V is TRBV18 and J is TRBJ1-3, with unresolved D. CDR1 KGHSH and CDR2 LQKENI come from the germline V gene. V was shortened by 2 bases and J by 1 base, with 6 bases between the two germline ends. The CDR3 sequence is 14 residues long.